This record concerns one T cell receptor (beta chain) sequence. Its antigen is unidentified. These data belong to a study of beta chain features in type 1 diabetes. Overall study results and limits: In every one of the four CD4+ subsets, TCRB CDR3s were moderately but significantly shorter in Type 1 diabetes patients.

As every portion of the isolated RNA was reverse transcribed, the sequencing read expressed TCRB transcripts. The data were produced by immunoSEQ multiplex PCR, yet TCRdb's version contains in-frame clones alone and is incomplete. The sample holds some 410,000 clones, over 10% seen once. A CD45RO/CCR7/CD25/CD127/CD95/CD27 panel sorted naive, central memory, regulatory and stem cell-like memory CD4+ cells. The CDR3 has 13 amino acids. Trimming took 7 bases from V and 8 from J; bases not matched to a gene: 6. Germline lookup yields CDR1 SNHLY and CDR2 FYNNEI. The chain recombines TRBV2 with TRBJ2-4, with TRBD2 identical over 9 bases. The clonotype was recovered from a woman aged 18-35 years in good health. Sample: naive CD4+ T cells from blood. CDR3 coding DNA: TGTGCCAGCAAAAAGCGGGGGGAGGACATTCAGTACTTC. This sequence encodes CASKKRGEDIQYF.